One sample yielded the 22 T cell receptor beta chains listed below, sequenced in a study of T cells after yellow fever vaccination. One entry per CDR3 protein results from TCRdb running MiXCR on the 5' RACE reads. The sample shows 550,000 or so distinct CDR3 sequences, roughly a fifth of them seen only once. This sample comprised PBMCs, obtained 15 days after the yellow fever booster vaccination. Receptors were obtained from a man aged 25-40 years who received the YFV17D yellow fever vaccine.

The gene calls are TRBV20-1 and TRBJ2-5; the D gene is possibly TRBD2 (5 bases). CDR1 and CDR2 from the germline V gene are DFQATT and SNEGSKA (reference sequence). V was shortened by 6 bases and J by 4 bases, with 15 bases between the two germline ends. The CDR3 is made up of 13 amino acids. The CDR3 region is CSAVRGDLETQYF. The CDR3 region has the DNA TGCAGTGCCGTTCGGGGTGACCTAGAGACCCAGTACTTC.

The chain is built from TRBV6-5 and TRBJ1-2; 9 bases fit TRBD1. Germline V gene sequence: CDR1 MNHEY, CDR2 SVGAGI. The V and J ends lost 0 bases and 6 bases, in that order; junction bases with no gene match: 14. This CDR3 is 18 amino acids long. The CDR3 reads CASSYSATGGRRLDGYTF. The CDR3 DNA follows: TGTGCCAGCAGTTACTCGGCGACAGGGGGACGTCGGTTGGATGGCTACACCTTC.

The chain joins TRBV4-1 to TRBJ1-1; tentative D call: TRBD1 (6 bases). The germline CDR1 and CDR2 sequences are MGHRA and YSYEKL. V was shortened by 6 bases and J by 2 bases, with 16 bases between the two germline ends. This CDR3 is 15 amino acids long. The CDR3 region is CASSYQGRVNTEAFF. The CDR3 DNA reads TGCGCCAGCAGTTACCAGGGGCGAGTCAACACTGAAGCTTTCTTT.

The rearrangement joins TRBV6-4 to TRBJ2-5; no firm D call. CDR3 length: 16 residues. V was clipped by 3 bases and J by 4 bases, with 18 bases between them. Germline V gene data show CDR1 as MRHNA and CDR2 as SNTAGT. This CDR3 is CASSELQWGFRETQYF. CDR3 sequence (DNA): TGTGCCAGCAGTGAGTTGCAGTGGGGTTTTCGAGAGACCCAGTACTTC.

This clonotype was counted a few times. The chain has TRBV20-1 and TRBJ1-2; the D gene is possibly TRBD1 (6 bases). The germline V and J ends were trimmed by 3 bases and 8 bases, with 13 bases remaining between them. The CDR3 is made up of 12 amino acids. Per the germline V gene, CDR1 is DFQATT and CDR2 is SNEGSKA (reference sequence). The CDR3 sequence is CSASTGQLGYTF. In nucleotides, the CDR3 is TGCAGTGCTAGTACGGGACAATTAGGCTACACCTTC.

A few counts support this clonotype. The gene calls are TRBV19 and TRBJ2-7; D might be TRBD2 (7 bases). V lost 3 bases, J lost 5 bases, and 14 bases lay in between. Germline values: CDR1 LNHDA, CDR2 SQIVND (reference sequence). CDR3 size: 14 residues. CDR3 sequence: CASSIRGAYDEQYF. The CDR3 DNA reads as TGTGCCAGTAGTATTCGGGGGGCCTATGACGAGCAGTACTTC. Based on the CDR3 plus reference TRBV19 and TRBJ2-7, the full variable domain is DGGITQSPKYLFRKEGQNVTLSCEQNLNHDAMYWYRQDPGQGLRLIYYSQIVNDFQKGDIAEGYSVSREKKESFPLTVTSAQKNPTAFYLCASSIRGAYDEQYFGPGTRLTVT.

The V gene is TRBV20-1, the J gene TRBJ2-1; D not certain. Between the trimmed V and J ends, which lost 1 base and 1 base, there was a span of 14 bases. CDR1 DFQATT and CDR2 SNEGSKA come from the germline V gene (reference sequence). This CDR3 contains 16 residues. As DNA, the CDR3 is TGCAGTGCTAGAGGCTCCCTGCCTGATTCCTACAATGAGCAGTTCTTC. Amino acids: CSARGSLPDSYNEQFF.

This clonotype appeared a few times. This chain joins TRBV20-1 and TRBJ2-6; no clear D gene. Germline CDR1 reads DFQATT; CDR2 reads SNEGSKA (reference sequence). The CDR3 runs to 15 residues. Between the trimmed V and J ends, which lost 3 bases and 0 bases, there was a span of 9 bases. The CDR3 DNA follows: TGCAGTGCTAGTGCGACTTCCTCTGGGGCCAACGTCCTGACTTTC. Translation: CSASATSSGANVLTF.

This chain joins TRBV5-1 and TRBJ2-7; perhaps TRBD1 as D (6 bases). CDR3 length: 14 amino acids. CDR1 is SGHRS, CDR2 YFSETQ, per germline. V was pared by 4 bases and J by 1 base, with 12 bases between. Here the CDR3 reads CASSTRTDSYEQYF. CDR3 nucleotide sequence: TGCGCCAGCAGCACCCGGACAGATTCCTACGAGCAGTACTTC.

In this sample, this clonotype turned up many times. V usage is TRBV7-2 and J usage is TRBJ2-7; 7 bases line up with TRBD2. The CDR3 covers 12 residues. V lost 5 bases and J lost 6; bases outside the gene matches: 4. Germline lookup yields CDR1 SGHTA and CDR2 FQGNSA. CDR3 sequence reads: CASSPPGGEQYF. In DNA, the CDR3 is TGTGCCAGCAGCCCCCCGGGGGGCGAGCAGTACTTC.

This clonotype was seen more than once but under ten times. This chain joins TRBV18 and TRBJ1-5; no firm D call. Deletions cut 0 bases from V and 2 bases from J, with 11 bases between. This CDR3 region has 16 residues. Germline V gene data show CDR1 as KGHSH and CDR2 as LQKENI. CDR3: CASSPPGSNGNQPQHF. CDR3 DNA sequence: TGTGCCAGCTCACCACCAGGGTCTAATGGCAATCAGCCCCAGCATTTT.

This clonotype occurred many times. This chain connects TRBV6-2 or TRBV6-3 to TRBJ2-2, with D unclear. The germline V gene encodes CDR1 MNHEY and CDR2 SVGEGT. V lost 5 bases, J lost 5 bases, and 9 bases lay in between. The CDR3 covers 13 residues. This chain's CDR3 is CASSPLLTGELFF. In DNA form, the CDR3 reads TGTGCCAGCAGTCCACTATTGACCGGGGAGCTGTTTTTT.

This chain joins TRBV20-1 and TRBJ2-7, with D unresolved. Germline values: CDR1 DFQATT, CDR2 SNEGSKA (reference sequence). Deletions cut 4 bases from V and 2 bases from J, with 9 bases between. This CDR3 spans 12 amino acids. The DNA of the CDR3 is TGCAGTGCTACCGACGGAACCTACGAGCAGTACTTC. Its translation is CSATDGTYEQYF.

For the CDR3, the DNA is TGCAGTGCTAGAGACCTTTTTACAGGGGGGGTGGGCACTGAAGCTTTCTTT. This codes for CSARDLFTGGVGTEAFF. The rearrangement joins TRBV20-1 to TRBJ1-1; TRBD1 matches at 8 bases. The trim removed 0 bases at V and 4 bases at J, leaving 13 bases unmatched. The CDR3 is made up of 17 amino acids. Germline CDR1 and CDR2: DFQATT and SNEGSKA (reference sequence).

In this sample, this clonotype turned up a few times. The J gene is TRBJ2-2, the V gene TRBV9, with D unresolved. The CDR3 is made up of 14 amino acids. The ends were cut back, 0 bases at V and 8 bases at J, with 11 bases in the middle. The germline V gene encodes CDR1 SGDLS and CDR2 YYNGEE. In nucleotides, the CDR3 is TGTGCCAGCAGCGTAGAGGCCCGGCCTGGGGAGCTGTTTTTT. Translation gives CASSVEARPGELFF.

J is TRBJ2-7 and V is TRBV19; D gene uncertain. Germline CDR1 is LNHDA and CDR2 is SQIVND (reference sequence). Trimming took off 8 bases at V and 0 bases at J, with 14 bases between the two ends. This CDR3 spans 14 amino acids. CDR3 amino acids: CASSHDPGSYEQYF. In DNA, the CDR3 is TGTGCCAGTTCCCACGACCCTGGCTCCTACGAGCAGTACTTC.

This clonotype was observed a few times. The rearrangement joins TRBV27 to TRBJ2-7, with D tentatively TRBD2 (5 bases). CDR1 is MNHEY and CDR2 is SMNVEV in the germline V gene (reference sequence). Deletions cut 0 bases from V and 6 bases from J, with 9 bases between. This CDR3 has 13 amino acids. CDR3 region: CASSLSAGGEQYF. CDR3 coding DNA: TGTGCCAGCAGTTTATCCGCGGGCGGCGAGCAGTACTTC.

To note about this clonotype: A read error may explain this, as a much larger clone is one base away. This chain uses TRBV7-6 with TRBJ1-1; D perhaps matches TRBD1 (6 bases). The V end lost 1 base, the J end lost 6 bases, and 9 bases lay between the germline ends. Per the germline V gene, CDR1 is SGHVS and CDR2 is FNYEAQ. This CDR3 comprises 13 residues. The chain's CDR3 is CASSLVKGAEAFF. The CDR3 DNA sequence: TGTGCCAGCAGCTTAGTTAAGGGGGCTGAAGCTTTCTTT.

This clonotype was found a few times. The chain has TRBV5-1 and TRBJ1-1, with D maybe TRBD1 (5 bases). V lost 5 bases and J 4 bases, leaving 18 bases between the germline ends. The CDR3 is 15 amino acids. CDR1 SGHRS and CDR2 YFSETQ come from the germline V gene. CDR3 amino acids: CASRGTEDARTEAFF. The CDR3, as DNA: TGCGCCAGCAGGGGGACGGAGGATGCCCGCACTGAAGCTTTCTTT.

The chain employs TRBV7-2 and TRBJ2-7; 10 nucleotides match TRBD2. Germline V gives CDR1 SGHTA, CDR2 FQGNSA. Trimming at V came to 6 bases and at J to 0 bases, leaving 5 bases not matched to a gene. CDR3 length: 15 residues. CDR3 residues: CASRPGLAPSYEQYF. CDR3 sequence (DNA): TGTGCCAGCAGACCGGGACTAGCGCCCTCCTACGAGCAGTACTTC.

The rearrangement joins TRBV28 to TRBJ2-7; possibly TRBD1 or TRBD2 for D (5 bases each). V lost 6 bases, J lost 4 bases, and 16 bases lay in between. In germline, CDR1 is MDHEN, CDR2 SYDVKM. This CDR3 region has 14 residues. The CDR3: CASSPGALQYEQYF. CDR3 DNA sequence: TGTGCCAGCAGCCCCGGGGCTCTCCAATACGAGCAGTACTTC.

The CDR3 loop reads CASSLNRDGNEAFF. CDR3 sequence (DNA): TGTGCCAGCAGCCTTAACAGGGACGGAAATGAAGCTTTCTTT. V is TRBV7-8 and J is TRBJ1-1; possible D gene TRBD1, 6 bases. The V gene lost 5 bases and the J gene lost 7 bases, with 17 bases spanning the gap. This CDR3 is 14 amino acids long. Germline V gives CDR1 SGHVS, CDR2 FQNEAQ.